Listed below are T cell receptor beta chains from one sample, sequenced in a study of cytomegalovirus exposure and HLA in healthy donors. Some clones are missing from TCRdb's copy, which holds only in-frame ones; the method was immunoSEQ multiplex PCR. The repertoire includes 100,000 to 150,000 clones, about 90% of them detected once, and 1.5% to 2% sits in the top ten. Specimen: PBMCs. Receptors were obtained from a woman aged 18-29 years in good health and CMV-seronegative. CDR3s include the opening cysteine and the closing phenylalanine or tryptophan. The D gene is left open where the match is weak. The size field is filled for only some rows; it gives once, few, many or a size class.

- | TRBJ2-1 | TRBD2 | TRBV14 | TGTGCCAGCAGCGAGACCTTAGGACTAGCCTATGAGCAGTTCTTC | CASSETLGLAYEQFF
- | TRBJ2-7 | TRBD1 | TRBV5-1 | TGCGCCAGCAGCCCGGGACAGGGGAGGATAGTGTACGAGCAGTACTTC | CASSPGQGRIVYEQYF
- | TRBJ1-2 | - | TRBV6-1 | TGTGCCAGCAGTGACAGGGGCCCCTATGGCTACACCTTC | CASSDRGPYGYTF
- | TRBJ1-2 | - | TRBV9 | TGTGCCAGCAGCGTCTACGGGAATCGAGGCGGCTACACCTTC | CASSVYGNRGGYTF
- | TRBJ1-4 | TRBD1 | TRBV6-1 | TGTGCCAGCAGTGCACCCGGGACAGTATCAATGGCTGAAAAACTGTTTTTT | CASSAPGTVSMAEKLFF
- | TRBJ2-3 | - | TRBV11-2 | TGTGCCAGCAGCCCGCGGGACAGTCTTTTCACAGATACGCAGTATTTT | CASSPRDSLFTDTQYF
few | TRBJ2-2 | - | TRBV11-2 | TGTGCCAGCAGCTTGGGGCTCCTTAGCATCGGGGAGCTGTTTTTT | CASSLGLLSIGELFF
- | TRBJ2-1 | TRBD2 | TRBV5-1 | TGCGCCAGCAGCGGAACCGGGACTAGCGGCCCCGGGAATGAGCAGTTCTTC | CASSGTGTSGPGNEQFF
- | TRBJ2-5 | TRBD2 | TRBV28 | TGTGCCAGCAGATTGAAGGGACTAGCGTTAGAGACCCAGTACTTC | CASRLKGLALETQYF
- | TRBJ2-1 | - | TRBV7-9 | TGTGCCAGCAGCGATACTGGCAGGGGGGACAATGAGCAGTTCTTC | CASSDTGRGDNEQFF
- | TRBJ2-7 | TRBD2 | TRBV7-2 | TGTGCCAGCAGCTTAAAGGCCAGCGGGAGGATCTACGAGCAGTACTTC | CASSLKASGRIYEQYF
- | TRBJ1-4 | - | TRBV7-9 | TGTGCCAGCACCATCTGGGACATTTCCGAAAAACTGTTTTTT | CASTIWDISEKLFF
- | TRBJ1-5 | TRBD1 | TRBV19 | TGTGCCAGTAGTATCTTGACAGGGGGCTGGGTACAGCCCCAGCATTTT | CASSILTGGWVQPQHF
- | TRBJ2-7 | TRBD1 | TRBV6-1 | TGTGCCAGCAGTGAAGGACAGGGGATTTCAGGCTACGAGCAGTACTTC | CASSEGQGISGYEQYF
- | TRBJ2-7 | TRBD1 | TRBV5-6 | TGTGCCAACAGCTTTTATGGGACAGGGGCCTACGAGCAGTACTTC | CANSFYGTGAYEQYF
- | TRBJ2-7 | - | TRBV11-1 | TGTGCCAGCAGCTTAGTATTTTGGGAAAGGGGCCTTAGCTCCTACGAGCAGTACTTC | CASSLVFWERGLSSYEQYF
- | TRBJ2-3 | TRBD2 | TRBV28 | TGTGCCAGCAGTAAACTAGCGGGGGGGTCCACAGATACGCAGTATTTT | CASSKLAGGSTDTQYF
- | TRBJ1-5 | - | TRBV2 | TGTGCCAGCACTACGCGGTTCGGTGGCCAGCCCCAGCATTTT | CASTTRFGGQPQHF
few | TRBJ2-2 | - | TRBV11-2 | TGTGCCAGCAGCTTAGGGCAGATGCTGTTTTTT | CASSLGQMLFF
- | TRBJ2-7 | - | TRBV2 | TGTGCCAGCAGTGGCCTCGACAGCAGTTACGAGCAGTACTTC | CASSGLDSSYEQYF
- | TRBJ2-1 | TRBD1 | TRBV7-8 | TGTGCCAGCAGCTTCCCTACAGGGGGCAGTTACAATGAGCAGTTCTTC | CASSFPTGGSYNEQFF
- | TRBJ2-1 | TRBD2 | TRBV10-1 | TGCGCCAGCAGTGGGAGGACTAGCGGGCAGAGCTCCTACAATGAGCAGTTCTTC | CASSGRTSGQSSYNEQFF
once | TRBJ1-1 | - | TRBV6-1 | TGTGCCAGCAGTCTACGAAAGAACACTGAAGCTTTCTTT | CASSLRKNTEAFF
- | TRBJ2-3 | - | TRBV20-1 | TGCAGTGCGAACGGACTCTCAACGCAGTATTTT | CSANGLSTQYF
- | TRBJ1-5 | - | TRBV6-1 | TGTGCCAGCAGTGAGTCCCTAAGCAATCAGCCCCAGCATTTT | CASSESLSNQPQHF
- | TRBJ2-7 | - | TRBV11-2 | TGTGCCAGCAGCTTAGCCTCGTACGAGCAGTACTTC | CASSLASYEQYF
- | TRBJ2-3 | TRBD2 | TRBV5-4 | TGTGCCAGCAGCTTGTCGGGGGGAAGCACAGATACGCAGTATTTT | CASSLSGGSTDTQYF
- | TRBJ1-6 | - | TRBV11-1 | TGTGCCAGCAGCTTGTTCTCGACAGCAGAGAATTCACCCCTCCACTTT | CASSLFSTAENSPLHF
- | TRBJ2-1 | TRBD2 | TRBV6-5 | TGTGCCAGCAGTTTCGCGGGAGTCGTGTTCTTC | CASSFAGVVFF
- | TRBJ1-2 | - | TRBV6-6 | TGTGCCAGCAGTTACTCGCGAGGTGGGGGGGACTATGGCTACACCTTC | CASSYSRGGGDYGYTF
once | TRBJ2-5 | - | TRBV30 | TGTGCCTGGAGTTCCGGGGGGCCTGGGTTGGAGACCCAGTACTTC | CAWSSGGPGLETQYF
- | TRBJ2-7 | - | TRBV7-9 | TGTGCCAGCAGCTCCCCCGTGGGGCCTAAAAGTCAATACGAGCAGTACTTC | CASSSPVGPKSQYEQYF
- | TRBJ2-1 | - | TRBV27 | TGTGCCAGCAGGAGGGACAACAATGAGCAGTTCTTC | CASRRDNNEQFF
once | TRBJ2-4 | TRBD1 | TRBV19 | TGTGCCAGTAGTATGGGAGCGGGAACAGGGGGCCGTCTAGCCAAAAACATTCAGTACTTC | CASSMGAGTGGRLAKNIQYF
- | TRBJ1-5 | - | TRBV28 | TGTGCCAGCAGGACGGGAGGGTCGGGCAATCAGCCCCAGCATTTT | CASRTGGSGNQPQHF
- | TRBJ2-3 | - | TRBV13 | TGTGCCAGCAGCCCGGACATTACAGATACGCAGTATTTT | CASSPDITDTQYF
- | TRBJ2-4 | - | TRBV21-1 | TGTGCCTCCCTTACAGGGGGCAAAAACATTCAGTACTTC | CASLTGGKNIQYF
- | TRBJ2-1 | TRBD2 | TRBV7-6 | TGTGCCAGCAGCCCGACTAGCGGGGGGGCGAATGAGCAGTTCTTC | CASSPTSGGANEQFF
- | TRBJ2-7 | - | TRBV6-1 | TGTGCCAGCAGACCCCGTGGCAGCTCCTACGAGCAGTACTTC | CASRPRGSSYEQYF
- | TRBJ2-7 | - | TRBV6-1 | TGTGCCAGCAGTGGACTTTACGAGCAGTACTTC | CASSGLYEQYF
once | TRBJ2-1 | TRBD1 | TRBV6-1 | TGTGCCAGCAGTGAAATATCGACAGGGGCAGAATTCCACAATGAGCAGTTCTTC | CASSEISTGAEFHNEQFF